This record covers a single T cell receptor beta chain. Antigen specificity is unknown. 150 to 250 ng DNA, 30,000 or so T cell genomes, went into each sorted-subset replicate PCR. TCRdb keeps only in-frame clones here, not all; method: immunoSEQ multiplex PCR. The top ten hold approximately 0.9% of the sample, which has about a million clones, roughly 80% seen once. This entry comes from a study of shared clonotypes between healthy human individuals. Study-wide results and limits: The study found lower generation probabilities in non-shared clonotypes than in those shared by all four donors. Richness estimates generally favored naive over memory subsets. Rarefaction indicated that sorted-subset sequencing remained incomplete although depth was large.

CDR1 is MNHEY, CDR2 SMNVEV, per germline (reference sequence). The V gene lost 0 bases and the J gene lost 7 bases, with 7 bases spanning the gap. The CDR3 runs 14 residues. The gene calls are TRBV27 and TRBJ1-6; a possible D gene is TRBD1 (5 bases). Sequencing was performed on memory CD4+ T cells from PBMCs. Sample subset: CD45RA-negative fraction. The origin of this receptor is a man younger than 35 in good health. Some clones in this sample may be carry-over from other donors' samples. The CDR3 nucleotides read TGTGCCAGCAGTTTATCAGCAGGGAATTCACCCCTCCACTTT. The encoded protein is CASSLSAGNSPLHF.